This TCR beta chain was sequenced during a study of blood T cell repertoires in COVID-19. The V end lost 3 bases, the J end lost 4 bases, and 15 bases lay between the germline ends. Germline V gene lookup returns CDR1 MGHDK and CDR2 SYGVNS. The CDR3 totals 15 residues. Repertoires were generated with immunoSEQ multiplex PCR, while TCRdb's copy carries only in-frame clones and drops some. The top ten hold 25% to 35% of the sample, which has roughly 85,000 clones, about nine tenths seen once. The chain carries TRBV25-1 and TRBJ1-1; D gene uncertain. The TCR was taken from a man aged 45-65 years with active or convalescent COVID-19. The sequenced sample was peripheral blood. The CDR3 region has the DNA TGTGCCAGCAGTGACTTTATTGGGGAGGGCACTGAAGCTTTCTTT. It encodes CASSDFIGEGTEAFF.